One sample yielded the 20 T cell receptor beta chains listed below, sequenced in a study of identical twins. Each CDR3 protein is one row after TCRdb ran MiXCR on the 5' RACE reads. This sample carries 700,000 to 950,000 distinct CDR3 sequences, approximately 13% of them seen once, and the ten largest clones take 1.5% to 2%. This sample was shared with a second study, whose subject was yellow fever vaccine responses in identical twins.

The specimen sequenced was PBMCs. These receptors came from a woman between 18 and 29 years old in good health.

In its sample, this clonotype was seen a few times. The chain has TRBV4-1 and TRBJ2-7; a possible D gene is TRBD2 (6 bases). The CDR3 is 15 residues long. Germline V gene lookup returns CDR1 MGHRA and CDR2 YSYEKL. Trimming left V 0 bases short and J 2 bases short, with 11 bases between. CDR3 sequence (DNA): TGCGCCAGCAGCCAAGATGGCGGGGCCCCCTACGAGCAGTACGTC. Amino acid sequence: CASSQDGGAPYEQYV.

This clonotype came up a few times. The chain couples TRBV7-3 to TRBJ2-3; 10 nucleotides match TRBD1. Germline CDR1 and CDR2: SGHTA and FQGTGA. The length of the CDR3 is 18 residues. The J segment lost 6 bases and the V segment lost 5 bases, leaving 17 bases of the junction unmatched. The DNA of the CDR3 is TGTGCCAGCAGCCCACTGAGTCATGGACAGGGGGGAGGCGATACGCAGTATTTT. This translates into CASSPLSHGQGGGDTQYF.

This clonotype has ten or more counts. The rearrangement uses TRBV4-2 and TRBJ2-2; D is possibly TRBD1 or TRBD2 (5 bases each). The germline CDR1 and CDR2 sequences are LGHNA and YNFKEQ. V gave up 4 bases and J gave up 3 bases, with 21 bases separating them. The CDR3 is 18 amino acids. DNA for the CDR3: TGTGCCAGCAGCCGTGGAGCCGGGACCCCCCTCTACACCGGGGAGCTGTTTTTT. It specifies CASSRGAGTPLYTGELFF.

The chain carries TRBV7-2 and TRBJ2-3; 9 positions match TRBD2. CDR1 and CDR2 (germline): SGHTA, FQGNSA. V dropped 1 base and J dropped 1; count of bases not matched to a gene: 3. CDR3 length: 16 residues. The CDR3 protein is CASSLVGGGGTDTQYF. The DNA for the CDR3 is TGTGCCAGCAGCTTAGTTGGCGGGGGGGGCACAGATACGCAGTATTTT.

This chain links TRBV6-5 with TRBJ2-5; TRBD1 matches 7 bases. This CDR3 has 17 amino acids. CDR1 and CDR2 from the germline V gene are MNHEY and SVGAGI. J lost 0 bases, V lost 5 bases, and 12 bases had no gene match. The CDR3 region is CASSLRPPGQHQETQYF. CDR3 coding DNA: TGTGCCAGCAGTCTACGACCCCCGGGACAGCACCAAGAGACCCAGTACTTC.

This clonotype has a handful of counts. CDR3 residues: CASSQADRVGTEAFF. CDR3 nucleotides: TGTGCCAGCAGCCAAGCAGACAGGGTGGGCACTGAAGCTTTCTTT. This sequence joins TRBV3-1 and TRBJ1-1, with 7 bases lining up with TRBD1. The CDR3 totals 15 residues. V trimming: 1 base; J trimming: 4 bases; junction bases outside the gene matches: 6. Germline V gene sequence: CDR1 LGHDT, CDR2 YNNKEL (reference sequence).

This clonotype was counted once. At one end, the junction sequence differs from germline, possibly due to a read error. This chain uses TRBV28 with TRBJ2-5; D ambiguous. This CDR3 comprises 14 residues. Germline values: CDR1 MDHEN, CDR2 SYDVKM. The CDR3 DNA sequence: TGTGCCAGCACGGTGTTAGGGCATAAAGAGGCCCAGTACTTC. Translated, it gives CASTVLGHKEAQYF.

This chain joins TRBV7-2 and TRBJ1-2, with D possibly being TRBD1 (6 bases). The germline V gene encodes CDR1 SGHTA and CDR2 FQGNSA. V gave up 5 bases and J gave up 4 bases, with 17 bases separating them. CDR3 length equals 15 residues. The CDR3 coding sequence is TGTGCCAGCAGCCCTGAGGGACACCCGATCTATGGCTACACCTTC. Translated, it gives CASSPEGHPIYGYTF.

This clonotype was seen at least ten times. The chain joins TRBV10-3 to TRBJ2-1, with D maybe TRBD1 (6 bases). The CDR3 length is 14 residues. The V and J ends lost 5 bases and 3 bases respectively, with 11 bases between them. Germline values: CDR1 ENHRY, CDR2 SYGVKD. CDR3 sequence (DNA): TGTGCCATCAGTCCGGGACACCTCTACAATGAGCAGTTCTTC. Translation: CAISPGHLYNEQFF.

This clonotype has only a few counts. The DNA of the CDR3 is TGTGCCAGCAGTTTAGCCCTCCCCTTAGGACCCGCCAATGAGCAGTTCTTC. Its protein product is CASSLALPLGPANEQFF. The chain joins TRBV12-3 or TRBV12-4 to TRBJ2-1; D is undetermined. CDR3 length equals 17 residues. V lost 0 bases and J lost 6, with 18 bases in between.

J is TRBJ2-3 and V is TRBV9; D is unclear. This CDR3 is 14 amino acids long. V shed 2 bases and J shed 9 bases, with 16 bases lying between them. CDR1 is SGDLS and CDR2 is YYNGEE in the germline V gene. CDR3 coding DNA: TGTGCCAGCAGCGTCTCGGTAGCCCCGGTGACGCAGTATTTT. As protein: CASSVSVAPVTQYF.

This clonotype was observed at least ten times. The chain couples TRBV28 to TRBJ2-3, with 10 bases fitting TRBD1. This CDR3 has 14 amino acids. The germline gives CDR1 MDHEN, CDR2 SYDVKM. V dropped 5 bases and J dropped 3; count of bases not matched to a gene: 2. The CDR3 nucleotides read TGTGCCAGCAGTGGGACAGGGGAGACAGATACGCAGTATTTT. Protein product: CASSGTGETDTQYF.

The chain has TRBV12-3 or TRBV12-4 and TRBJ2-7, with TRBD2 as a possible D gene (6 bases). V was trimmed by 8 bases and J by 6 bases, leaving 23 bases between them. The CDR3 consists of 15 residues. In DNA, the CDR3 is TGTGCCAGCGCTTCTGGGGGGACGATGGGGGGCGAGCAGTACTTC. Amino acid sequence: CASASGGTMGGEQYF.

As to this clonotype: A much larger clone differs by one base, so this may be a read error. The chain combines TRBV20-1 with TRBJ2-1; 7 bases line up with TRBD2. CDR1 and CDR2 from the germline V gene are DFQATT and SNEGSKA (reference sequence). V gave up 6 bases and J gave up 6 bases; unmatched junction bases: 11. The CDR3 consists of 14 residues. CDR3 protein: CSATPSGLLNEQFF. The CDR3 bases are TGCAGTGCAACCCCTAGCGGCCTACTCAATGAGCAGTTCTTC.

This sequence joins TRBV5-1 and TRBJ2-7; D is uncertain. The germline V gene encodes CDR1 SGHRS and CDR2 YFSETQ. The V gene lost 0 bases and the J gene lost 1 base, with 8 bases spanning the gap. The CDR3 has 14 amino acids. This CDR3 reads CASSLAPGSYEQYV. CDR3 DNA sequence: TGCGCCAGCAGCTTGGCCCCAGGTTCCTACGAGCAGTACGTC.

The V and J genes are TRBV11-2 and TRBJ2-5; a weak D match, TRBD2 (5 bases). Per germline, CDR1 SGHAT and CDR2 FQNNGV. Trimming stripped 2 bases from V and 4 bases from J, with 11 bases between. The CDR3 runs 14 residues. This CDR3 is CASSLWAGGETQYF. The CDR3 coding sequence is TGTGCCAGCAGCTTATGGGCTGGAGGAGAGACCCAGTACTTC.

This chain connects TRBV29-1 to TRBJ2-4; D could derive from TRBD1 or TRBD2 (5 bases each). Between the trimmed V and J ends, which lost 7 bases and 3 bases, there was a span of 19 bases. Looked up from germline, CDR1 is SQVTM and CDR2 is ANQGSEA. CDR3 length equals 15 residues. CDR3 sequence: CSGKIGGTGKNIQYF. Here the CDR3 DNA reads TGCAGCGGCAAAATTGGGGGAACGGGCAAAAACATTCAGTACTTC.

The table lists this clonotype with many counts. CDR3 coding DNA: TGTGCCAGCAGTCTCGGAGAGGTTCGCGGCTACACCTTC. Encoded protein: CASSLGEVRGYTF. The chain carries TRBV12-3 or TRBV12-4 and TRBJ1-2; no definite D call. The V gene lost 5 bases and the J gene lost 8 bases, with 15 bases spanning the gap. The CDR3 runs to 13 residues.

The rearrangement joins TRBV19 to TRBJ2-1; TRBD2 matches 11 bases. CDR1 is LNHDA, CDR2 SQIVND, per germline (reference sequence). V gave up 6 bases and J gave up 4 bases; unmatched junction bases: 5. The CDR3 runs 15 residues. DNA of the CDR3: TGTGCCAGTAGCATACTAGCGGGGGAATACAATGAGCAGTTCTTC. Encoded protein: CASSILAGEYNEQFF.

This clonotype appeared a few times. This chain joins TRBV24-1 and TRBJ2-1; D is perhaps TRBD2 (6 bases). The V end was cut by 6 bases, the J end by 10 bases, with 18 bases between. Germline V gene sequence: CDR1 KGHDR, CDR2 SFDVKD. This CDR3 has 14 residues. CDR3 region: CATSPGTLPPEQFF. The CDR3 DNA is TGTGCCACCAGTCCCGGGACTTTGCCCCCCGAGCAGTTCTTC.